These T cell receptor beta chains were read from a single sample in a study of T cell changes during pregnancy in multiple sclerosis. Sequencing was performed with immunoSEQ multiplex PCR; in TCRdb, only in-frame clones are kept and a portion is missing. The sample has 60,000 to 85,000 clones, roughly 92% seen once; the top ten hold 3.7%. The specimen was peripheral blood, collected after pregnancy. The receptors stem from a female donor in good health, enrolled as a control in a pregnancy study. The CDR3 runs from the conserved cysteine through the conserved F or W. The D gene is left open where the match is weak. Clone size is stated in some rows and not others, as once, few, many or a class when expanded.

CDR3 DNA	CDR3 protein	J gene	clone size	V gene	D gene
TGTGCCAGCAGCTTGGGGAGGGGCTCATCCTACGAGCAGTACTTC	CASSLGRGSSYEQYF	TRBJ2-7	-	TRBV5-4	-
TGCAGCGTTGGTACAGGTGTAACAGCCCAGCATTTT	CSVGTGVTAQHF	TRBJ1-5	-	TRBV29-1	-
TGTGCCAGCAGTGACTCCGAGCAGGGGGGAACCTACAATGAGCAGTTCTTC	CASSDSEQGGTYNEQFF	TRBJ2-1	-	TRBV6-4	-
TGTGCCAGCAGCTTAGAGGCGGGAGGTGAGCAGTTCTTC	CASSLEAGGEQFF	TRBJ2-1	-	TRBV11-2	TRBD2
TGTGCCAGCAGTCCCACCGGACTAGTTGGAGCCAAAAACATTCAGTACTTC	CASSPTGLVGAKNIQYF	TRBJ2-4	-	TRBV27	TRBD2
TGTGCCAGCAGTACTCTAGCGGGGGCCCACTACGAGCAGTACTTC	CASSTLAGAHYEQYF	TRBJ2-7	-	TRBV6-5	TRBD2
TGTGCCAGCGGACAGGGTCCCAACTATGGCTACACCTTC	CASGQGPNYGYTF	TRBJ1-2	few	TRBV28	TRBD1
TGCGCCAGCAGCCAAGTAACAGTGAACACCGGGGAGCTGTTTTTT	CASSQVTVNTGELFF	TRBJ2-2	-	TRBV4-1	-
TGTGCCAGCACCCCCTATGGAACTAGCGGGAGGGCCGAGCAGTACTTC	CASTPYGTSGRAEQYF	TRBJ2-7	-	TRBV27	TRBD2
TGTGCCATCCGCGGCCCCCGACAGATCAGATCCTACGAGCAGTACTTC	CAIRGPRQIRSYEQYF	TRBJ2-7	-	TRBV10-3	-
TGCGCCAGCAGCCCTAGCGGGGGGTTCTCCTACAATGAGCAGTTCTTC	CASSPSGGFSYNEQFF	TRBJ2-1	-	TRBV4-1	TRBD2
TGCGCCAAGGGACTAGCGGGGGCCTTCCTCTCATGCGCGAACACCGGGGAGCTGTTTTTT	CAKGLAGAFLSCANTGELFF	TRBJ2-2	-	TRBV10-1	TRBD2
TGCGCCAGCAGCCCGAGCGGGAGGAACACCGGGGAGCTGTTTTTT	CASSPSGRNTGELFF	TRBJ2-2	-	TRBV5-1	TRBD2
TGTGCCAGCAGTTACTCTCCTAGCGGGAGCTCCTACGAGCAGTACTTC	CASSYSPSGSSYEQYF	TRBJ2-7	once	TRBV6-5	TRBD2